This TCR beta chain was observed in a study of shared clonotypes between healthy human individuals. It was at deep level that the assay was run. In the original analysis: Because ImmunoSEQ provided only junction sequences with no quality scores, the filtering differed. Here immunoSEQ multiplex PCR was the method, and the copy in TCRdb shows in-frame clones only, minus some. The D gene and trimming were derived from the DNA, and the V and J assignments and clone size from that table. The sample shows 550,000 to 700,000 clones, more than 70% of them seen only once. The CDR3 loop spans 14 amino acids. V lost 5 bases and J 7 bases, leaving 15 bases between the germline ends. Germline lookup yields CDR1 MNHEY and CDR2 SVGAGI.

What was sequenced was memory CD4+ T cells sorted from blood. Subset defined: CD45RA-negative fraction. V gene TRBV6-5 combines with J gene TRBJ1-5; D gene ambiguous. The sequence derives from a woman in her 30s in good health. CDR3 nucleotides: TGTGCCAGCAGTAAGGGTCAGGACGGGCAGCCCCAGCATTTT. It yields the protein CASSKGQDGQPQHF.